This T cell receptor beta chain came from a study of molecular identifiers for immune sequencing clone quantification. Points on this clonotype: A clone one base away is much larger, so this may be a read error.

MiXCR, applied by TCRdb to the PCR reads, yields one record per CDR3 protein. The sample has approximately 630,000 distinct CDR3 sequences, roughly 27% seen once. The sample consisted of naive CD8+ T cells from blood, with Jurkat cell RNA spiked in. Subset reported: FACS-sorted CD8+CD4-CCR7+CD45RA+ naive T cells. The TCR was taken from a human donor in good health. Some libraries in this study had Jurkat cell RNA spiked in.

The CDR3 here is CASTQGGRRDTQYF. The CDR3 nucleotides are TGCGCCAGCACCCAGGGCGGGAGGAGAGATACGCAGTATTTT. The V gene is TRBV5-1, the J gene TRBJ2-3; 8 nucleotides line up with TRBD2. Germline-derived CDR1 and CDR2 are SGHRS and YFSETQ. Losses at the gene ends were 6 bases for V and 5 bases for J; bases not matched to a gene: 8. The CDR3 sequence is 14 residues long.